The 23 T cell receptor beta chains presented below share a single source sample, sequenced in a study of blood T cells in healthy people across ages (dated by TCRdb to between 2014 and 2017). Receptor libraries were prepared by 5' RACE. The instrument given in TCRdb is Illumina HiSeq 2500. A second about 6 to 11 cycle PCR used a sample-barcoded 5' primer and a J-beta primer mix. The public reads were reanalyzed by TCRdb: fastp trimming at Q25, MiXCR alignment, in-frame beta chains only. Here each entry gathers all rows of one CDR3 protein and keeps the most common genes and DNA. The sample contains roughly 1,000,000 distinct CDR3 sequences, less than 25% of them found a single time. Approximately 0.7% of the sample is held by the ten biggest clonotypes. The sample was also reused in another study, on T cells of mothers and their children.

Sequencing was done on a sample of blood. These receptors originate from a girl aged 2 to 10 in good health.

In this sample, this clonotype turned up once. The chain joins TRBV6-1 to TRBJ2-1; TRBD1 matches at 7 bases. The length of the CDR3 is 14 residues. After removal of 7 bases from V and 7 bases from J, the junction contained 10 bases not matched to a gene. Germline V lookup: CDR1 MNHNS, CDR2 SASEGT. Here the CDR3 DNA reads TGTGCCAGCACTCACTGGCAGGGGGATAATGAGCAGTTCTTC. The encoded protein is CASTHWQGDNEQFF.

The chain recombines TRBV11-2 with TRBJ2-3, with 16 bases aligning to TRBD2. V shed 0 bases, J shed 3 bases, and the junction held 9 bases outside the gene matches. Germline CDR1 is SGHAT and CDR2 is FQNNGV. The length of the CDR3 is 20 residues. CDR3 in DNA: TGTGCCAGCAGCTTAGACCCTCCGGGACTAGCGGGGGGGCCGACAGATACGCAGTATTTT. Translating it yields CASSLDPPGLAGGPTDTQYF.

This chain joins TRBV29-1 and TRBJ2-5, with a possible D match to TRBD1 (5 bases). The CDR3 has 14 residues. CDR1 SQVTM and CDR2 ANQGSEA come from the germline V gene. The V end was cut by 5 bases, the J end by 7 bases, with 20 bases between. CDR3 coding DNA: TGCAGCGTTACCAACAGGTTTAATTTTGGGACCCAGTACTTC. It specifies CSVTNRFNFGTQYF.

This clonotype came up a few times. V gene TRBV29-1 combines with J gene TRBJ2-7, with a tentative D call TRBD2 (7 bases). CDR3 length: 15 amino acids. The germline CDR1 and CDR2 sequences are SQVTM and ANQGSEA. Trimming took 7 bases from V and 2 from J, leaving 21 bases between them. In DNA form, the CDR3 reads TGCAGCGGTCGAGGGGGAGGGAACACCCCCTACGAGCAGTACTTC. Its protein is CSGRGGGNTPYEQYF.

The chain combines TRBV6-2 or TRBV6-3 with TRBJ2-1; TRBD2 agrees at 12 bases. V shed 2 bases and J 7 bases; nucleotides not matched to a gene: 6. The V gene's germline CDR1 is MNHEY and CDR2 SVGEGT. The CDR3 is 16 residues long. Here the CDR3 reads CASSYALTSGRNEQFF. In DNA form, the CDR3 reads TGTGCCAGCAGTTACGCTCTGACTAGCGGGAGAAATGAGCAGTTCTTC.

CDR3 residues: CASSRGREGLYGYTF. In DNA form, the CDR3 reads TGTGCCAGCAGTCGAGGCAGGGAAGGTCTCTATGGCTACACCTTC. The rearrangement links TRBV11-2 to TRBJ1-2; D possibly corresponds to TRBD1 (5 bases). Per the germline V gene, CDR1 is SGHAT and CDR2 is FQNNGV. This CDR3 comprises 15 residues. V shed 6 bases and J shed 4 bases, with 18 bases lying between them. The variable domain in full, with the rest retrieved from reference TRBV11-2 and TRBJ1-2, is EAGVAQSPRYKIIEKRQSVAFWCNPISGHATLYWYQQILGQGPKLLIQFQNNGVVDDSQLPKDRFSAERLKGVDSTLKIQPAKLEDSAVYLCASSRGREGLYGYTFGSGTRLTVV.

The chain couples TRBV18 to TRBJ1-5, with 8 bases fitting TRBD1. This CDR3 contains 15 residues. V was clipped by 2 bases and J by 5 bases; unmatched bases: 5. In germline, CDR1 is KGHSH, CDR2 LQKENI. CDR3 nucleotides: TGTGCCAGCTCACCAGGACAGGGAGGAGATCAGCCCCAGCATTTT. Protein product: CASSPGQGGDQPQHF.

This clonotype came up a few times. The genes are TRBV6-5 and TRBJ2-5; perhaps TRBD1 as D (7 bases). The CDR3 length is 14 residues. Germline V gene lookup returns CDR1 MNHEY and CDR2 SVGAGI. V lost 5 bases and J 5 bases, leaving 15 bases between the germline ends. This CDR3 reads CASSGTAGFETQYF. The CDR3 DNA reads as TGTGCCAGCAGTGGGACAGCGGGCTTTGAGACCCAGTACTTC.

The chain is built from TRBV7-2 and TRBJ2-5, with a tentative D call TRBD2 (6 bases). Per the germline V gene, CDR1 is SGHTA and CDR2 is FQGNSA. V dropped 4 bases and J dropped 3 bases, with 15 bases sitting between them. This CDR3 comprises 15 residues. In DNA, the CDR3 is TGTGCCAGCAGCTCCAATGGGTGGGGGGAAGAGACCCAGTACTTC. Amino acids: CASSSNGWGEETQYF.

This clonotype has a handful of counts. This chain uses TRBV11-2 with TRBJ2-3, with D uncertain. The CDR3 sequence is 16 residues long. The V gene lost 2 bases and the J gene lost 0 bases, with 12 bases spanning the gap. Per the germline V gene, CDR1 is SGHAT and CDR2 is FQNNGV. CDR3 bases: TGTGCCAGCAGCTTACAAGATTGGAGAAGCACAGATACGCAGTATTTT. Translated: CASSLQDWRSTDTQYF.

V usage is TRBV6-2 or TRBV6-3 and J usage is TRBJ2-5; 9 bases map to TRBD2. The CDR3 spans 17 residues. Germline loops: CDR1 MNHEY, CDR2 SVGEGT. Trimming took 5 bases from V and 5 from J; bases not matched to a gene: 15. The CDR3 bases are TGTGCCAGCAGTCCCAGACTGGGTGGCGCGGGGGGGGAGACCCAGTACTTC. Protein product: CASSPRLGGAGGETQYF.

CDR3 protein: CASSQVWAGSSSYEQYF. CDR3 nucleotides: TGTGCCAGCAGCCAAGTATGGGCGGGCTCTAGCTCCTACGAGCAGTACTTC. The genes are TRBV4-2 and TRBJ2-7; tentative D call: TRBD2 (5 bases). Germline V gene sequence: CDR1 LGHNA, CDR2 YNFKEQ. The CDR3 loop spans 17 amino acids. The V end lost 1 base, the J end lost 0 bases, and 16 bases lay between the germline ends.

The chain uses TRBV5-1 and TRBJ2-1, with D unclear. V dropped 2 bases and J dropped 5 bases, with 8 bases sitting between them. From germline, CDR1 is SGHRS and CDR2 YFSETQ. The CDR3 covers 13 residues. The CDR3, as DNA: TGCGCCAGCAGCTTAGACCAACACAATGAGCAGTTCTTC. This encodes CASSLDQHNEQFF.

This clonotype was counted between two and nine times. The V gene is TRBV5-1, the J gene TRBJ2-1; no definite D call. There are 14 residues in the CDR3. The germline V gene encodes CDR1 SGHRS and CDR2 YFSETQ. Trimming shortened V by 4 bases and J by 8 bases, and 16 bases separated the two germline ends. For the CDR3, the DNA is TGCGCCAGCAGCGGAATCGGGTGGGTCCATGAGCAGTTCTTC. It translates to CASSGIGWVHEQFF.

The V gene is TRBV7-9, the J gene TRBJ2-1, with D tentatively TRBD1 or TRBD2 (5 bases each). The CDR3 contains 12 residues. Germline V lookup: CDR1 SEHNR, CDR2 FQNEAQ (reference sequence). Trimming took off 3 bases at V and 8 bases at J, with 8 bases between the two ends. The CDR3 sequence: CASSFGADEQFF. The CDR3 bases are TGTGCCAGCAGCTTCGGGGCAGATGAGCAGTTCTTC. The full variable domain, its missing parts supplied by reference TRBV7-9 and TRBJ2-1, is DTGVSQNPRHKITKRGQNVTFRCDPISEHNRLYWYRQTLGQGPEFLTYFQNEAQLEKSRLLSDRFSAERPKGSFSTLEIQRTEQGDSAMYLCASSFGADEQFFGPGTRLTVL.

The chain's CDR3 is CAISQTGIPYEQYF. CDR3 sequence (DNA): TGTGCCATCAGTCAGACAGGGATACCCTACGAGCAGTACTTC. This sequence joins TRBV10-3 and TRBJ2-7, with 7 bases identical to TRBD1. Trimming at V came to 5 bases and at J to 2 bases, leaving 6 bases not matched to a gene. Germline V gene data show CDR1 as ENHRY and CDR2 as SYGVKD. This CDR3 is built from 14 residues.

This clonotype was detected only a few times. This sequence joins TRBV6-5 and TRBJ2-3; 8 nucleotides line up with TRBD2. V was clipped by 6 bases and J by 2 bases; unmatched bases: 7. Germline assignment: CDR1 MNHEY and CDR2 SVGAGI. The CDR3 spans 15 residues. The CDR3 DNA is TGTGCCAGCAGCCAGAGGACTAGCCTCACAGATACGCAGTATTTT. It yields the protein CASSQRTSLTDTQYF.

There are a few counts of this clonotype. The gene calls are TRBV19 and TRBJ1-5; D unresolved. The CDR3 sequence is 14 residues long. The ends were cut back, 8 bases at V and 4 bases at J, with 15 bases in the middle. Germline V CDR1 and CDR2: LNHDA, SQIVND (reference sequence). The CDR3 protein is CASSRVGDNQPQHF. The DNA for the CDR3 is TGTGCCAGTTCTAGGGTCGGGGATAATCAGCCCCAGCATTTT.

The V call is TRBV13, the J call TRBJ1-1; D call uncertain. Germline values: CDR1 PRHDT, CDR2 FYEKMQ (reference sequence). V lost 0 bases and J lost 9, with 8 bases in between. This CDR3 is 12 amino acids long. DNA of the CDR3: TGTGCCAGCAGCTTAGGACGACGGCAAGCTTTCTTT. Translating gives CASSLGRRQAFF.

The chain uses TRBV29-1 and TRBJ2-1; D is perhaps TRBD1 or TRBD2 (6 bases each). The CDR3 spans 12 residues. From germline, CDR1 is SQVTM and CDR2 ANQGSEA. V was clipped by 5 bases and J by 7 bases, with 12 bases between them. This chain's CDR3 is CSVHRAGNEQFF. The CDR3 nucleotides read TGCAGCGTTCACAGGGCGGGGAATGAGCAGTTCTTC.

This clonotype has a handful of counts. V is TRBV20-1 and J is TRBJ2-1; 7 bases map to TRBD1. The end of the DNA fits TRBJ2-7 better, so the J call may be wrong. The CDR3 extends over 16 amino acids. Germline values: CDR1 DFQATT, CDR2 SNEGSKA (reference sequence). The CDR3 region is CSAGLRPGTVILEQYF. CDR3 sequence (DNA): TGCAGTGCTGGTTTAAGACCCGGGACAGTTATTCTCGAGCAGTACTTC.

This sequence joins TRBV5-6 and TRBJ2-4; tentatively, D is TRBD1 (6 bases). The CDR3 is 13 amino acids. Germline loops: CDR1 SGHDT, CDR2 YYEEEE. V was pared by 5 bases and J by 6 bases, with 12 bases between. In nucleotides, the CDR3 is TGTGCCAGCAGTGAGGGACAAATAAACATTCAGTACTTC. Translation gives CASSEGQINIQYF.

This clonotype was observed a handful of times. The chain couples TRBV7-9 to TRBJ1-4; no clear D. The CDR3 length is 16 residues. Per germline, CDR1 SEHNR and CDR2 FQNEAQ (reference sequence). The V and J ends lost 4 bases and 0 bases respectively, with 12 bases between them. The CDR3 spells CASSSLDHATNEKLFF. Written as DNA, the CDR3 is TGTGCCAGCAGCTCCTTGGACCATGCAACTAATGAAAAACTGTTTTTT.